This TCR beta chain was recovered during a study of CD8 T cells in Susac syndrome. Reverse transcription used about 0.45 to 1 ug RNA and random hexamers. Across 54 Vbeta and 13 Jbeta, TCR beta CDR3 was amplified with immunoSEQ multiplex PCR. Each CDR3 protein is one row after TCRdb ran MiXCR on the immunoSEQ multiplex PCR reads. The table lists 200,000 to 250,000 distinct CDR3 sequences, 95% of them singletons. The study sequenced TCR beta in blood CD8+ and CD4+ T cells. The multiple sclerosis controls comprised treatment-naive patients whose relapsing-remitting disease was stable or active. The CDR3 totals 15 residues. Germline V gene data show CDR1 as MNHNS and CDR2 as SASEGT. The J segment lost 5 bases and the V segment lost 6 bases, leaving 7 bases of the junction unmatched.

The sequenced sample was CD4+ T cells from PBMCs. The source is a human donor with multiple sclerosis. The V gene is TRBV6-1, the J gene TRBJ2-1; TRBD2 matches at 10 bases. In nucleotides, the CDR3 is TGTGCCAGCAGGAGCGGGGGGGCCGGGAACAATGAGCAGTTCTTC. Its protein is CASRSGGAGNNEQFF.